This section outlines one TCR beta chain sequence together with its context. What it binds is unknown. Among the 120 subjects of the validation cohort, separate from the roughly 700-subject first cohort, were the donors. The data belong to a study of cytomegalovirus exposure and HLA in healthy donors. General study findings and limits: There were a few CMV-associated chains whose specificity for CMV antigens was confirmed in vitro. While the bulk of TCR sequences proved rare, some public TCRs turned up in many donors.

Sequenced by immunoSEQ multiplex PCR; TCRdb stores in-frame clones only, minus some. The table has about 65,000 clones, over 85% seen once. CDR1 MNHEY and CDR2 SMNVEV come from the germline V gene (reference sequence). V dropped 3 bases and J dropped 6 bases, with 9 bases sitting between them. This CDR3 contains 13 residues. The chain joins TRBV27 to TRBJ2-4, with a possible D match to TRBD2 (5 bases). The receptor comes from a man aged 18 to 29 in good health and CMV-seropositive. The sequenced sample consisted of PBMCs. CDR3 nucleotides: TGTGCCAGCAGTTTCGAGGGCGCAAACATTCAGTACTTC. The encoded protein is CASSFEGANIQYF.